In this sample, the clone carrying this T cell receptor beta chain turned up once. Antigen unknown. This entry is derived from a study of shared clonotypes between healthy human individuals. Assay: immunoSEQ multiplex PCR; the TCRdb copy retains only in-frame clones and omits some. The data hold around 2,000,000 clones, with about 95% observed a single time. The naive CD8 subset, CD45RO-negative cells positively selected for CCR7, excluded terminally differentiated effector memory CD45RA+ cells. Whole-study results and caveats: Only blood was sampled; tissue repertoires likely differ.

CDR1 and CDR2 from the germline V gene are KGHSH and LQKENI. With 3 bases removed from V and 0 bases from J, the gap between germline ends came to 16 bases. The CDR3 contains 17 residues. The specimen sequenced was naive CD8+ T cells sorted from blood. The receptor comes from a man in his late teens or twenties in good health. This chain connects TRBV18 to TRBJ2-3; D possibly corresponds to TRBD1 (5 bases). CDR3 loop: CASSPARVDLSTDTQYF. The CDR3 region has the DNA TGTGCCAGCTCACCCGCCAGGGTAGACCTTAGCACAGATACGCAGTATTTT. Full variable domain (remainder filled in from reference TRBV18 and TRBJ2-3): NAGVMQNPRHLVRRRGQEARLRCSPMKGHSHVYWYRQLPEEGLKFMVYLQKENIIDESGMPKERFSAEFPKEGPSILRIQQVVRGDSAAYFCASSPARVDLSTDTQYFGPGTRLTVL.